This TCR beta chain was captured by sequencing in a study of blood T cell repertoires in COVID-19. Study in general: Acute-phase and convalescent COVID-19 samples originated in the United States, Italy and Spain. In each case, the material was cDNA or gDNA derived from T cells, B-cell-depleted T cells, or PBMCs.

This CDR3 spans 16 amino acids. Trimming cost V 4 bases and J 2 bases; bases outside gene matches: 8. The germline CDR1 and CDR2 sequences are MGHRA and YSYEKL. Per the original methods: Reference gene primer amplification gave estimated nucleated cell counts. Clones were read by immunoSEQ multiplex PCR, and TCRdb kept only the in-frame ones, dropping some. The DNA was the basis for D and trimming; V, J and clone size are from that table. The sample gives 140,000 to 150,000 clones, about 83% of which show up once; over 15% is in the top ten. The sequencing input was peripheral blood. The clonotype originates from a middle-aged man with acute or convalescent COVID-19. The chain has TRBV4-1 and TRBJ1-1; TRBD1 matches 9 bases. CDR3 DNA: TGCGCCAGCAGCCGACTAGGACAGGGGCGAAACACTGAAGCTTTCTTT. This sequence encodes CASSRLGQGRNTEAFF.